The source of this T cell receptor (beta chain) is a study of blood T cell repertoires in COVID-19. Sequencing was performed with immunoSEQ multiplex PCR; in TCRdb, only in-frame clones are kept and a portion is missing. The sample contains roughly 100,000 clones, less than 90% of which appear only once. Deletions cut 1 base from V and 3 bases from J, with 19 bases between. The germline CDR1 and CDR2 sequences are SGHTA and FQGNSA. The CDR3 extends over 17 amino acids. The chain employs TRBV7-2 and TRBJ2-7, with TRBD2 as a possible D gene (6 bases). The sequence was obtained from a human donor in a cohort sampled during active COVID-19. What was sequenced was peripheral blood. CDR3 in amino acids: CASSLGERRGTVYEQYF. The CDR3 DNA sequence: TGTGCCAGCAGCTTAGGAGAAAGGCGGGGAACTGTCTACGAGCAGTACTTC.